The present TCR beta chain was sequenced within a study of a mutant IDH1 vaccine in newly diagnosed glioma. Study-level information: Either 4-6 weeks after radiotherapy alone or alongside temozolomide, vaccination was begun. Former treatment meant radiotherapy, temozolomide, or both; the majority had gotten both. Treated patients had a mean age of about 44 years and an approximately 60% male, 37.5% female split.

Germline V gives CDR1 MDHEN, CDR2 SYDVKM. V lost 2 bases and J lost 7, with 18 bases in between. The CDR3 extends over 16 amino acids. Points on this clone: The antigen is unknown.

Repertoires were generated with immunoSEQ multiplex PCR, while TCRdb's copy carries only in-frame clones and drops some. The sample shows fewer than 150,000 clones, about nine tenths of them seen only once. Noted time point: week 11, during vaccination. Doses comprised 300 ug of mutant IDH1 20-mer peptide each, plus topical imiquimod. Specimen: PBMCs, collected from a glioma patient whose treatment included an IDH1 peptide vaccine. This TCR derives from a woman aged 50 to 65 with glioma. The chain combines TRBV28 with TRBJ1-5; TRBD1 might be the D (5 bases). The CDR3 DNA is TGTGCCAGCAGTTTACGGTACGGGTTTGAGGGGCAGCCCCAGCATTTT. It yields the protein CASSLRYGFEGQPQHF.